This T cell receptor (beta chain) was recovered during a study of OX40 agonist ivuxolimab in advanced cancers. The germline V gene has CDR1 LGHNA and CDR2 YSLEER. The CDR3 loop spans 17 amino acids. Deletions cut 0 bases from V and 0 bases from J, with 12 bases between. This clone has only a few counts. Its antigen is as yet unknown. Profiling relied on immunoSEQ multiplex PCR, and the TCRdb table lists in-frame clones only, not all of them. The sample lists some 42,000 clones; roughly 86% were seen once. Study conclusions and caveats: Specificity for antigen went undetermined in the expanded peripheral T cells.

The gene calls are TRBV4-3 and TRBJ2-1; D is ambiguous. This TCR was recovered from an adult with an advanced solid tumor such as melanoma, head and neck, liver or kidney cancer. The sample here was CD4+ or CD8+ T cells sorted from blood, taken in a trial of the OX40 agonist ivuxolimab. CDR3 amino acids: CASSQELVTSSYNEQFF. The DNA of the CDR3 is TGCGCCAGCAGCCAAGAACTCGTGACCAGCTCCTACAATGAGCAGTTCTTC.